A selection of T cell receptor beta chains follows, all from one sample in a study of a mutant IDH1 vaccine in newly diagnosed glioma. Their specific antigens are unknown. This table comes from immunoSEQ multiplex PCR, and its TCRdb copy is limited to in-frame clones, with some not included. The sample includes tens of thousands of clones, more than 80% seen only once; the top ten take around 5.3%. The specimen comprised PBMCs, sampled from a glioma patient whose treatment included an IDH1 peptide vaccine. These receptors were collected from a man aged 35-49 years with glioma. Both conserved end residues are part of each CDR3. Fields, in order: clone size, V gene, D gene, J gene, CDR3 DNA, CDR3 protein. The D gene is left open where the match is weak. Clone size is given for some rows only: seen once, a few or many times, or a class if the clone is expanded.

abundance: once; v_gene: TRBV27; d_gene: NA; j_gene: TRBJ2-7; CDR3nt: TGTGCCAGCAGTTTGGCCCCAGGGCCCTACGAGCAGTACTTC; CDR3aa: CASSLAPGPYEQYF
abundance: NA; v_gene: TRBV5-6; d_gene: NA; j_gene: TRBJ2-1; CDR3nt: TGTGCCAGCAGGATGGGGATCAATGAGCAGTTCTTC; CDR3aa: CASRMGINEQFF
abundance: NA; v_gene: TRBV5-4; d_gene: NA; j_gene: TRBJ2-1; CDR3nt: TGTGCCAGCAGCTTGGAGGTGGGCAATGAGCAGTTCTTC; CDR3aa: CASSLEVGNEQFF
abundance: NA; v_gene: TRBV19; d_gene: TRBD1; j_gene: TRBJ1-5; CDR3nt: TGTGCCAGTAGCCATACAGGGGGGGCCCAGCATTTT; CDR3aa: CASSHTGGAQHF
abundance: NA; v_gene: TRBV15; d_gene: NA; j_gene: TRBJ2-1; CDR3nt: TGTGCCACCAGCAGAGATTGGGATGGTGAGCAGTTCTTC; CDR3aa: CATSRDWDGEQFF
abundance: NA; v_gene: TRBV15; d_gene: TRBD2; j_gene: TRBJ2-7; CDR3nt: TGTGCCACCAGCAGTGGACTAGCGGGAGCCTACGAGCAGTACTTC; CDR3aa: CATSSGLAGAYEQYF
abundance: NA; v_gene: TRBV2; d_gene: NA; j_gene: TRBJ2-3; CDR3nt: TGTGCCAGCAGTGGGTTCGGCGGCACAGATACGCAGTATTTT; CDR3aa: CASSGFGGTDTQYF
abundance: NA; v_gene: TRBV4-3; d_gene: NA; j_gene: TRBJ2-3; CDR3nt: TGCGCCAGCAGCCAAGAACAGGGCCCCAGCACAGATACGCAGTATTTT; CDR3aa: CASSQEQGPSTDTQYF
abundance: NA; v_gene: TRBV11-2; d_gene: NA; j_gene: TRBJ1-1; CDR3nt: TGTGCCAGCAGCGCACCTCGGGTCGTCAACACTGAAGCTTTCTTT; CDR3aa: CASSAPRVVNTEAFF
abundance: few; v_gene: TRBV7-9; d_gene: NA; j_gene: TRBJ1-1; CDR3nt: TGTGCCAGCACCACTTCCACTGAAGCTTTCTTT; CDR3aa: CASTTSTEAFF
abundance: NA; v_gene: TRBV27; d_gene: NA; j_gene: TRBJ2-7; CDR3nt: TGTGCCAGCAGTTTATCCGGCGGGAACGAGCAGTACTTC; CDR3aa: CASSLSGGNEQYF
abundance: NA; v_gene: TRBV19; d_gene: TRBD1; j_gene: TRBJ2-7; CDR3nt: TGTGCCAGTAGTAGGACAGGCTTCTACGAGCAGTACTTC; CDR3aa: CASSRTGFYEQYF
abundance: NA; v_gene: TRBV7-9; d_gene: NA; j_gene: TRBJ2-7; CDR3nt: TGTGCCAGCAGCCCACCTGGGGCAGGCTCCTACGAGCAGTACTTC; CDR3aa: CASSPPGAGSYEQYF
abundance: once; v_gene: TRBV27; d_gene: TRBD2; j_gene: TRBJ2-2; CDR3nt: TGTGCCAGCAGTTGGGGACTAGCGGGGGCGACGAACACCGGGGAGCTGTTTTTT; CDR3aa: CASSWGLAGATNTGELFF
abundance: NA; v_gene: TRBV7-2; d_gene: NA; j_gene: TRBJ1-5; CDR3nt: TGTGCCAGCAGCTTAGTAGGAGGGGGTTATCAGCCCCAGCATTTT; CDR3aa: CASSLVGGGYQPQHF
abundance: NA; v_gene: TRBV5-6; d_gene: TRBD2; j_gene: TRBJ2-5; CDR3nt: TGTGCCAGCAGCTCCCCCCGAGGGGGGCTAGCGGGATACCAAGAGACCCAGTACTTC; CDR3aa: CASSSPRGGLAGYQETQYF
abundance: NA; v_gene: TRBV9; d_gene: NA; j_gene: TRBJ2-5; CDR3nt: TGTGCCAGCAGCCCCCACCGCGTGCGTGAACAAGAGACCCAGTACTTC; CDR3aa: CASSPHRVREQETQYF
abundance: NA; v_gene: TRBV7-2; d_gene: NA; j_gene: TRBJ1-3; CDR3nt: TGTGCCAGCAGCGGGGCAGGGAGGGGTGGTAACACCATATATTTT; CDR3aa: CASSGAGRGGNTIYF
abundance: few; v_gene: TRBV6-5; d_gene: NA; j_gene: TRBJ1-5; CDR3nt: TGTGCCAGCAGTCCCTGGAGCAATCAGCCCCAGCATTTT; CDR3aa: CASSPWSNQPQHF
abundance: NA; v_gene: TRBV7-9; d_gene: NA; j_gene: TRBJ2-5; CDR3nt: TGTGCCAGCAGCTTAGAGGGACGGGACCAAGAGACCCAGTACTTC; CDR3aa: CASSLEGRDQETQYF
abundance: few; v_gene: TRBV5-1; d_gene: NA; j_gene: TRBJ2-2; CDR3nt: TGCGCCAGCAGCTTGGGCGCATACACCGGGGAGCTGTTTTTT; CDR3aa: CASSLGAYTGELFF
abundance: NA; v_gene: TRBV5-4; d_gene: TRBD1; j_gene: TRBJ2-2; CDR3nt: TGTGCCAGCAGCATCCGGGACAGGGCCGCCACCGGGGAGCTGTTTTTT; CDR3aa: CASSIRDRAATGELFF
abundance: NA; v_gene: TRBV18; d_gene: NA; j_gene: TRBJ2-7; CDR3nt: TGTGCCAGCTCATCGACAGGAACCTACGAGCAGTACTTC; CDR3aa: CASSSTGTYEQYF
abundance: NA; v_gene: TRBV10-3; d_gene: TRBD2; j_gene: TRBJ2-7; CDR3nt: TGTGCCATCAGTGAGGATAGCGGGACCTACGAGCAGTACTTC; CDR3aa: CAISEDSGTYEQYF
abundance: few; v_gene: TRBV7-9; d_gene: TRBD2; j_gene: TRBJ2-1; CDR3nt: TGTGCCAGCAGCACTCATAGCGGGAGGGTAAGGAATGAGCAGTTCTTC; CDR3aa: CASSTHSGRVRNEQFF
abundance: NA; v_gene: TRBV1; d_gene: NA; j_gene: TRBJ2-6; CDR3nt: TGCACCAGCAGCCAAGATCTCCTAGTAACTGGGGCCAACGTCCTGACTTTC; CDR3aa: CTSSQDLLVTGANVLTF
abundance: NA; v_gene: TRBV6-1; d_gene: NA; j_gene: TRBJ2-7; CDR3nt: TGTGCCAGCAGTGAACAGAAAGAGCAGTACTTC; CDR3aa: CASSEQKEQYF
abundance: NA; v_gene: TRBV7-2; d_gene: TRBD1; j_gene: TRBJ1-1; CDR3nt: TGTGCCAGCAGCTTCGACAGGGCTGGGAACACTGAAGCTTTCTTT; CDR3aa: CASSFDRAGNTEAFF